Listed here is a single T cell receptor (beta chain). Its antigen remains unidentified. These data belong to a study of cytomegalovirus exposure and HLA in healthy donors. Study observations and caveats: Most TCR sequences proved rare, with some public TCRs found in many donors.

Germline loops: CDR1 SNHLY, CDR2 FYNNEI. V lost 6 bases to trimming and J lost 5 bases, with 17 bases between them. This CDR3 spans 15 amino acids. PCR used 60 Vbeta primers and 13 Jbeta primers. Profiling relied on immunoSEQ multiplex PCR, and the TCRdb table lists in-frame clones only, not all of them. The table lists approximately 51,000 clones, approximately 65% of them singletons. This clonotype was sampled from a man aged 30 to 45 in good health and CMV-seronegative. The sequenced material came from PBMCs. This rearrangement joins TRBV2 to TRBJ1-5, with D possibly TRBD1 on 5 matching bases. The CDR3 loop is CASRGGMRDDQPQHF. CDR3 bases: TGTGCCAGCAGGGGGGGAATGAGGGATGATCAGCCCCAGCATTTT.